This T cell receptor (beta chain) was captured in a study of CD8 T cells in Susac syndrome. RNA was extracted with the RNeasy kit, and a quantity of about 0.45 to 1 ug was reverse transcribed using random hexamers. Amplification of TCR beta CDR3 used immunoSEQ multiplex PCR across 54 Vbeta and 13 Jbeta. TCRdb reanalysed the immunoSEQ multiplex PCR reads using MiXCR and keeps one entry per CDR3 protein. The sample includes over 130,000 distinct CDR3 sequences, more than 85% seen only once; the top ten take roughly 0.15%. V was pared by 0 bases and J by 7 bases, with 9 bases between. The CDR3 spans 12 residues. Germline V CDR1 and CDR2: GTSNPN, SVGIG (reference sequence).

Sequenced sample: CD4+ T cells from PBMCs. The chain links TRBV30 to TRBJ1-2; D is uncertain. The source is a human donor with Susac syndrome. CDR3 loop: CAWSVGGPGYTF. CDR3 DNA: TGTGCCTGGAGTGTAGGAGGGCCTGGCTACACCTTC.